This is a list of T cell receptor beta chains from one sample in a study of technical replicates of blood from a handful of donors. The method was immunoSEQ multiplex PCR; TCRdb's version includes in-frame clones alone and lacks a portion of them. Among just over 80,000 clones listed, 95% to 97% were seen once. Sequenced material: T cells isolated from PBMCs. The receptors derive from a human donor in good health. Each CDR3 is given with its conserved first and last residue. Fields, in order: clone size, V gene, J gene, D gene, CDR3 protein, CDR3 DNA. The D gene is left open where the match is weak. The size field is filled for only some rows; it gives once, few, many or a size class.

>.|TRBV27|TRBJ1-2|.
CASGPLAGQYGYTF
TGTGCCAGCGGCCCCCTGGCAGGGCAGTATGGCTACACCTTC
>.|TRBV7-8|TRBJ2-7|.
CASSMNGRPYEQYF
TGTGCCAGCAGCATGAACGGTCGTCCCTACGAGCAGTACTTC
>once|TRBV4-1|TRBJ2-1|TRBD1
CASSQTGSNEQFF
TGCGCCAGCAGCCAGACAGGGAGCAATGAGCAGTTCTTC
>.|TRBV5-6|TRBJ2-1|TRBD2
CASSFVSGSFEQFF
TGTGCCAGCAGCTTCGTAAGCGGGAGCTTTGAGCAGTTCTTC
>.|TRBV28|TRBJ1-1|.
CASRRTGNPPNTEAFF
TGTGCCAGCAGAAGAACAGGGAATCCCCCGAACACTGAAGCTTTCTTT
>.|TRBV9|TRBJ1-3|.
CASSPGQGNTIYF
TGTGCCAGCAGCCCTGGACAGGGAAACACCATATATTTT
>.|TRBV5-8|TRBJ2-1|TRBD2
CASRPRREGRGEQFF
TGTGCCAGCAGACCGAGGAGGGAGGGCCGGGGTGAGCAGTTCTTC
>.|TRBV6-1|TRBJ1-2|TRBD1
CASRHWTGGEYGYTF
TGTGCCAGCAGACATTGGACAGGGGGAGAGTATGGCTACACCTTC
>.|TRBV25-1|TRBJ2-1|TRBD2
CASSTPGLAGDRYSEQFF
TGTGCCAGCAGTACCCCAGGACTAGCGGGAGATAGGTACAGTGAGCAGTTCTTC
>.|TRBV11-1|TRBJ1-5|.
CASSLAGQNQPQHF
TGTGCCAGCAGCCTAGCTGGACAAAATCAGCCCCAGCATTTT
>once|TRBV25-1|TRBJ2-5|TRBD2
CASGIAGQETQYF
TGTGCCAGCGGGATAGCGGGGCAAGAGACCCAGTACTTC
>.|TRBV19|TRBJ2-1|TRBD1
CASSRTGLDEQFF
TGTGCCAGTAGCAGGACAGGGTTGGATGAGCAGTTCTTC
>.|TRBV10-3|TRBJ2-3|.
CAISESTVAIDTQYF
TGTGCCATCAGTGAGTCGACGGTAGCAATAGATACGCAGTATTTT
>.|TRBV4-2|TRBJ2-2|TRBD2
CASGGVGNTGELFF
TGTGCCAGCGGGGGGGTCGGGAACACCGGGGAGCTGTTTTTT
>.|TRBV2|TRBJ2-1|.
CASSEAWGGGYEQFF
TGTGCCAGCAGTGAAGCCTGGGGAGGGGGGTATGAGCAGTTCTTC
>.|TRBV5-4|TRBJ2-5|TRBD1
CASSVLPGQGETQYF
TGTGCCAGCAGCGTCCTACCGGGACAGGGGGAGACCCAGTACTTC
>.|TRBV15|TRBJ1-1|.
CATSRDTGNTEAFF
TGTGCCACCAGCAGAGATACAGGGAACACTGAAGCTTTCTTT
>once|TRBV6-1|TRBJ1-2|.
CASSIGSVIYGYTF
TGTGCCAGCAGTATCGGGTCGGTGATCTATGGCTACACCTTC
>.|TRBV7-2|TRBJ1-2|TRBD1
CASSLGGTGVFYGYTF
TGTGCCAGCAGCTTAGGAGGGACAGGGGTTTTCTATGGCTACACCTTC
>.|TRBV6-1|TRBJ1-5|.
CASSGSQGGNQPQHF
TGTGCCAGCAGTGGTTCACAGGGAGGGAATCAGCCCCAGCATTTT
>.|TRBV5-4|TRBJ2-5|TRBD1
CASSSRGPETQYF
TGTGCCAGCAGCTCGAGGGGGCCAGAGACCCAGTACTTC
>.|TRBV5-1|TRBJ2-3|.
CASSLDSYTDTQYF
TGCGCCAGCAGCTTGGACAGTTACACAGATACGCAGTATTTT
>.|TRBV30|TRBJ2-3|.
CAWSGVEVGADTQYF
TGTGCCTGGAGTGGGGTAGAGGTTGGAGCAGATACGCAGTATTTT
>.|TRBV5-6|TRBJ1-2|.
CASSLAPGKRTSHHYGYTF
TGTGCCAGCAGCTTGGCCCCAGGGAAGAGAACATCCCACCACTATGGCTACACCTTC
>.|TRBV30|TRBJ2-1|TRBD2
CAWSVLAGGEQFF
TGTGCCTGGAGTGTTCTCGCGGGAGGTGAGCAGTTCTTC
>.|TRBV11-2|TRBJ1-2|TRBD1
CASSLAGDRVGYTF
TGTGCCAGCAGCTTAGCCGGAGACAGGGTGGGCTACACCTTC
>.|TRBV27|TRBJ2-1|.
CASSPGSSYNEQFF
TGTGCCAGCAGTCCCGGGAGCTCCTACAATGAGCAGTTCTTC
>.|TRBV5-6|TRBJ2-7|TRBD2
CASSPGGSGTYEQYF
TGTGCCAGCAGCCCTGGTGGTAGCGGGACCTACGAGCAGTACTTC
>.|TRBV6-1|TRBJ2-7|TRBD2
CASRATSGSSYEQYF
TGTGCCAGCAGGGCAACTAGCGGGAGTTCCTACGAGCAGTACTTC
>.|TRBV7-9|TRBJ2-3|.
CASSLGGTGSTDTQYF
TGTGCCAGCAGCTTAGGCGGGACGGGGAGTACAGATACGCAGTATTTT
>.|TRBV7-9|TRBJ1-4|TRBD1
CASSPYGHGQGEKLFF
TGTGCCAGCAGCCCGTATGGTCACGGACAGGGGGAAAAACTGTTTTTT
>.|TRBV6-6|TRBJ1-1|TRBD1
CAGGTGGTEAFF
TGTGCCGGCGGGACAGGAGGGACTGAAGCTTTCTTT
>.|TRBV10-3|TRBJ1-5|TRBD1
CAISENRGNQPQHF
TGTGCCATCAGTGAGAACAGGGGGAATCAGCCCCAGCATTTT
>.|TRBV4-3|TRBJ2-2|.
CASSRDPLNTGELFF
TGCGCCAGCAGCCGAGACCCTTTAAACACCGGGGAGCTGTTTTTT
>once|TRBV7-9|TRBJ2-1|.
CASSLLSGDNEQFF
TGTGCCAGCAGCTTACTTTCCGGTGACAATGAGCAGTTCTTC
>.|TRBV19|TRBJ2-1|.
CASSIRNEQFF
TGTGCCAGTAGTATCCGCAATGAGCAGTTCTTC
>.|TRBV6-6|TRBJ2-5|.
CASSYRLQGRETQYF
TGTGCCAGCAGTTACAGGTTGCAGGGTCGAGAGACCCAGTACTTC
>.|TRBV7-6|TRBJ2-1|TRBD1
CASSVNRGRDNEQFF
TGTGCCAGCAGCGTTAACAGGGGGCGAGACAATGAGCAGTTCTTC
>.|TRBV5-6|TRBJ2-6|TRBD1
CASSRYRGAGANVLTF
TGTGCCAGCAGCCGTTACAGGGGAGCTGGGGCCAACGTCCTGACTTTC
>.|TRBV21-1|TRBJ2-2|.
CASSKAGVGTGELFF
TGTGCCAGCAGCAAAGCGGGAGTCGGGACCGGGGAGCTGTTTTTT
>.|TRBV10-3|TRBJ2-3|.
CAIRGPTDTQYF
TGTGCCATCCGCGGGCCCACAGATACGCAGTATTTT